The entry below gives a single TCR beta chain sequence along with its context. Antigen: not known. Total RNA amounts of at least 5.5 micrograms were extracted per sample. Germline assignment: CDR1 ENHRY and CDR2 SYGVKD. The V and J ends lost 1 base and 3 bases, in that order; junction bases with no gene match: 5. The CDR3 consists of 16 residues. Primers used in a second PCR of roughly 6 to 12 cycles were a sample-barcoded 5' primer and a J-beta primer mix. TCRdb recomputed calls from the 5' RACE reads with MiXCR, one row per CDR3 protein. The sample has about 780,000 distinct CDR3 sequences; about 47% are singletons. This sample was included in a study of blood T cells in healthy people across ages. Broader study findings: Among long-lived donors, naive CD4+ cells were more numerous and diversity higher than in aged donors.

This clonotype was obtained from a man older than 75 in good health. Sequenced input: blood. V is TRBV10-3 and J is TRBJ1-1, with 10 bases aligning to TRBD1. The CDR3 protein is CAISEWEDRGDTEAFF. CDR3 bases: TGTGCCATCAGTGAGTGGGAGGACAGGGGGGACACTGAAGCTTTCTTT.